The clone carrying this T cell receptor (beta chain) was detected once. Antigen unknown. There are 13 residues in the CDR3. Germline V CDR1 and CDR2: SGHTS, YDEGEE. The V end was cut by 6 bases, the J end by 4 bases, with 11 bases between. The sample belongs to a study of T cell responses to AZD1222 COVID-19 vaccine. The study, taken as a whole, reports: Repertoire sampling was restricted to post-peak T cell response timepoints. Donors were mostly white British, more females; clonal diversity possibly underestimated. Baseline testing showed seropositivity in only 6 or 7 AZD1222 recipients.

Measured with immunoSEQ multiplex PCR; TCRdb has only the in-frame clones, and not every one. The table lists 130,000 or so clones, 93% of them singletons. The V call is TRBV5-8, the J call TRBJ1-5; TRBD1 might be the D (6 bases). The specimen was peripheral blood, collected on day 0 of AZD1222 vaccination. The receptor's source is an adult in good health. The CDR3 sequence: CASNGQRNQPQHF. CDR3 coding DNA: TGTGCCAGCAACGGACAGAGGAATCAGCCCCAGCATTTT. Drawing the rest from reference TRBV5-8 and TRBJ1-5, the complete variable domain is EAGVTQSPTHLIKTRGQQATLRCSPISGHTSVYWYQQALGLGLQFLLWYDEGEERNRGNFPPRFSGRQFPNYSSELNVNALELEDSALYLCASNGQRNQPQHFGDGTRLSIL.